This TCR beta chain was profiled in a study of T cells in Graves' hyperthyroidism and ophthalmopathy. This clonotype was observed many times. Researchers took RNA transcripts and amplified the TCR beta CDR3 regions from them. First-round RT-PCR targeting the TCR CDR3 was performed with the HTBI primer set. A single record per CDR3 protein comes from TCRdb applying MiXCR to the multiplex PCR reads. The table lists roughly 93,000 distinct CDR3 sequences, around 40% of them singletons. V was shortened by 4 bases and J by 5 bases, with 11 bases between the two germline ends. The CDR3 loop spans 13 amino acids. From germline, CDR1 is MGHDK and CDR2 SYGVNS.

The rearrangement links TRBV25-1 to TRBJ1-1, with a weak D call TRBD1 (5 bases). The clonotype comes from a woman aged 30 to 39 with Graves' hyperthyroidism. The sample was peripheral blood or thyroid tissue (not recorded which). The CDR3 bases are TGTGCCAGCAGTGTTGGCAGACAGACTGAAGCTTTCTTT. Encoded protein: CASSVGRQTEAFF.